The 27 T cell receptor beta chains in this list originate from one sample, sequenced in a study of blood T cell repertoires in COVID-19. The method was immunoSEQ multiplex PCR; TCRdb's version includes in-frame clones alone and lacks a portion of them. The sample consists of around 190,000 clones, roughly 80% of them appearing once. Sequenced sample: peripheral blood. These receptors all stem from a human donor in a cohort sampled during active COVID-19.

The chain combines TRBV3-1 (or the pseudogene TRBV3-2) with TRBJ2-7, with 10 bases lining up with TRBD1. The CDR3 is made up of 17 amino acids. The germline gives CDR1 LGHDT, CDR2 YNNKEL (reference sequence). Unmatched junction bases numbered 9, after V lost 2 bases and J lost 2 bases. The CDR3 DNA follows: TGTGCCAGCAGCCAAATGACTCCGGGACAGGGGACCTACGAGCAGTACTTC. Its translation: CASSQMTPGQGTYEQYF.

This chain joins TRBV19 and TRBJ1-3; 7 bases align to TRBD1. Germline lookup yields CDR1 LNHDA and CDR2 SQIVND (reference sequence). V shed 6 bases, J shed 0 bases, and the junction held 8 bases outside the gene matches. CDR3 size: 16 residues. CDR3 loop: CASSNRGRGSGNTIYF. In nucleotides, the CDR3 is TGTGCCAGTAGCAACAGGGGAAGGGGCTCTGGAAACACCATATATTTT.

CDR3 in amino acids: CASSFRGGAYEQYF. The CDR3 region has the DNA TGTGCCAGCAGCTTTCGAGGGGGGGCGTACGAGCAGTACTTC. The J gene is TRBJ2-7, the V gene TRBV7-6, with D perhaps TRBD2 (7 bases). The CDR3 has 14 residues. The V gene's germline CDR1 is SGHVS and CDR2 FNYEAQ. Trimming left V 3 bases short and J 4 bases short, with 13 bases between.

The chain combines TRBV19 with TRBJ2-7; TRBD1 is a possible D gene (6 bases). The CDR3 spans 12 residues. The V gene lost 7 bases and the J gene lost 2 bases, with 9 bases spanning the gap. Germline values: CDR1 LNHDA, CDR2 SQIVND (reference sequence). CDR3 residues: CASKGQTYEQYF. The DNA for the CDR3 is TGTGCCAGTAAAGGACAGACCTACGAGCAGTACTTC. The full variable domain, in which reference TRBV19 and TRBJ2-7 provide the parts outside the CDR3, is DGGITQSPKYLFRKEGQNVTLSCEQNLNHDAMYWYRQDPGQGLRLIYYSQIVNDFQKGDIAEGYSVSREKKESFPLTVTSAQKNPTAFYLCASKGQTYEQYFGPGTRLTVT.

The chain has TRBV4-1 and TRBJ2-1; TRBD2 agrees at 8 bases. The CDR3 extends over 15 amino acids. Looked up from germline, CDR1 is MGHRA and CDR2 is YSYEKL. The V segment lost 1 base and the J segment 9 bases; nucleotides outside the gene matches: 8. CDR3 amino acids: CASSQVTGGRGEQFF. CDR3 in DNA: TGCGCCAGCAGCCAAGTGACGGGGGGGAGGGGTGAGCAGTTCTTC.

The J gene is TRBJ2-7, the V gene TRBV6-1, with 8 bases aligning to TRBD2. V shed 1 base, J shed 2 bases, and the junction held 1 base outside the gene matches. The germline V gene encodes CDR1 MNHNS and CDR2 SASEGT. The CDR3 is 14 amino acids. The CDR3 region is CASSEVLAAYEQYF. The DNA for the CDR3 is TGTGCCAGCAGTGAAGTACTAGCGGCCTACGAGCAGTACTTC.

This rearrangement joins TRBV4-1 to TRBJ2-7; 7 bases line up with TRBD1. Per the germline V gene, CDR1 is MGHRA and CDR2 is YSYEKL. This CDR3 has 13 residues. V trimming: 8 bases; J trimming: 2 bases; junction bases outside the gene matches: 6. CDR3: CASDGTGAYEQYF. In DNA, the CDR3 is TGCGCCAGCGATGGCACAGGGGCCTACGAGCAGTACTTC.

The J gene is TRBJ1-3, the V gene TRBV30; no definite D call. The CDR3 runs to 14 residues. Trimming left V 3 bases short and J 2 bases short, with 11 bases between. Germline-derived CDR1 and CDR2 are GTSNPN and SVGIG (reference sequence). The CDR3 sequence: CAWSAPGTGNTIYF. CDR3 in DNA: TGTGCCTGGAGCGCCCCCGGGACTGGAAACACCATATATTTT.

V gene TRBV5-5 combines with J gene TRBJ2-2; 11 bases map to TRBD1. Looked up from germline, CDR1 is SGHKS and CDR2 is YYEKEE (reference sequence). With 2 bases clipped from V and 7 bases from J, the junction kept 10 bases outside the gene matches. The CDR3 totals 17 residues. The CDR3, as DNA: TGTGCCAGCAGCTTAACTACCGGGACAGGGGGTGGCGGGGAGCTGTTTTTT. Its protein product is CASSLTTGTGGGGELFF.

A single count supports this clone. The V call is TRBV27, the J call TRBJ2-3; D may be TRBD2 (7 bases). This CDR3 spans 13 amino acids. Germline-derived CDR1 and CDR2 are MNHEY and SMNVEV (reference sequence). The germline V and J ends were trimmed by 5 bases and 4 bases, with 10 bases remaining between them. This CDR3 reads CASSTGRADTQYF. CDR3 nucleotide sequence: TGTGCCAGCAGTACAGGGAGGGCAGATACGCAGTATTTT.

This clone has more than one count but fewer than ten. This chain links TRBV9 with TRBJ2-7, with 9 nucleotides matching TRBD1. The V and J ends lost 0 bases and 4 bases, in that order; junction bases with no gene match: 2. Germline-derived CDR1 and CDR2 are SGDLS and YYNGEE. The CDR3 extends over 14 amino acids. The CDR3 loop is CASSVADRGYEQYF. The DNA for the CDR3 is TGTGCCAGCAGCGTAGCGGACAGGGGTTACGAGCAGTACTTC.

The rearrangement links TRBV9 to TRBJ2-2; TRBD2 matches at 12 bases. This CDR3 is 16 amino acids long. Germline assignment: CDR1 SGDLS and CDR2 YYNGEE. J gave up 6 bases and V 4 bases, and 7 bases lay outside the gene matches. The CDR3 loop is CASSNRLAGEAGELFF. CDR3 nucleotide sequence: TGTGCCAGCAGCAACCGACTAGCGGGGGAGGCCGGGGAGCTGTTTTTT.

The rearrangement uses TRBV4-1 and TRBJ2-7; maybe TRBD1 (6 bases). This CDR3 comprises 15 residues. The germline V and J ends were trimmed by 0 bases and 2 bases, with 11 bases remaining between them. CDR1 and CDR2 (germline): MGHRA, YSYEKL. Here the CDR3 reads CASSQESTGTYEQYF. DNA for the CDR3: TGCGCCAGCAGCCAAGAGAGCACAGGGACCTACGAGCAGTACTTC.

The chain is built from TRBV30 and TRBJ1-1; D not certain. V lost 1 base, J lost 0 bases, and 6 bases lay in between. The CDR3 sequence is 13 residues long. Germline CDR1 and CDR2: GTSNPN and SVGIG (reference sequence). The CDR3 region is CAWSGQVNTEAFF. DNA of the CDR3: TGTGCCTGGAGTGGGCAGGTGAACACTGAAGCTTTCTTT.

This sequence joins TRBV5-1 and TRBJ1-1, with 9 bases identical to TRBD1. Germline lookup yields CDR1 SGHRS and CDR2 YFSETQ. CDR3 size: 15 residues. Trimming took 0 bases from V and 4 from J; bases not matched to a gene: 4. The CDR3 reads CASSLGTGEGTEAFF. CDR3 nucleotides: TGCGCCAGCAGCTTGGGGACAGGGGAGGGCACTGAAGCTTTCTTT. Variable domain in full (rest from reference TRBV5-1 and TRBJ1-1): KAGVTQTPRYLIKTRGQQVTLSCSPISGHRSVSWYQQTPGQGLQFLFEYFSETQRNKGNFPGRFSGRQFSNSRSEMNVSTLELGDSALYLCASSLGTGEGTEAFFGQGTRLTVV.

The chain employs TRBV7-9 and TRBJ2-7, with 11 bases aligning to TRBD2. This CDR3 region has 15 residues. Germline loops: CDR1 SEHNR, CDR2 FQNEAQ (reference sequence). Germline trimming cut 4 bases from V and 0 bases from J; bases unmatched to any gene: 2. The CDR3 region is CASSSGTSGSYEQYF. Written as DNA, the CDR3 is TGTGCCAGCAGCTCCGGGACTAGCGGCTCCTACGAGCAGTACTTC.

This clone was picked up a small number of times. The CDR3 sequence: CAGGGAPSYEQYF. For the CDR3, the DNA is TGTGCCGGCGGGGGAGCCCCCTCCTACGAGCAGTACTTC. The chain combines TRBV6-8 with TRBJ2-7; 7 bases line up with TRBD2. Losses at the gene ends were 11 bases for V and 0 bases for J; bases not matched to a gene: 7. Germline V gene sequence: CDR1 MNHGY, CDR2 SAAAGT. CDR3 length: 13 amino acids.

This clone was observed a single time. The rearrangement joins TRBV4-1 to TRBJ2-7, with a tentative D call TRBD2 (7 bases). The CDR3 has 18 amino acids. CDR1 is MGHRA, CDR2 YSYEKL, per germline. Trimming pared 3 bases from V and 1 base from J, leaving 22 bases between. The CDR3 DNA sequence: TGCGCCAGCAGCCAGACACGGTCGGGGGGCTACGAATCCTACGAGCAGTACTTC. Amino acids: CASSQTRSGGYESYEQYF.

This clone was observed a handful of times. The rearrangement uses TRBV3-1 (or the pseudogene TRBV3-2) and TRBJ2-1, with 11 nucleotides matching TRBD2. This CDR3 region has 17 residues. Looked up from germline, CDR1 is LGHDT and CDR2 is YNNKEL (reference sequence). The J segment lost 7 bases and the V segment lost 3 bases, leaving 11 bases of the junction unmatched. CDR3 amino acids: CASSQDTTSGGWNEQFF. In DNA form, the CDR3 reads TGTGCCAGCAGCCAGGACACCACTAGCGGGGGATGGAATGAGCAGTTCTTC.

V is TRBV5-1 and J is TRBJ1-1; the D gene is possibly TRBD1 (5 bases). The CDR3 sequence is 15 residues long. CDR1 SGHRS and CDR2 YFSETQ come from the germline V gene. The germline V and J ends were trimmed by 4 bases and 1 base, with 14 bases remaining between them. This CDR3 is CASSPGSTANTEAFF. The CDR3 bases are TGCGCCAGCAGCCCTGGCTCGACAGCGAACACTGAAGCTTTCTTT.

The CDR3 is CASSVYAGVGYEQYF. The CDR3, as DNA: TGTGCCAGCAGCGTATATGCAGGGGTCGGCTACGAGCAGTACTTC. The rearrangement uses TRBV9 and TRBJ2-7; D possibly corresponds to TRBD1 (6 bases). The CDR3 is 15 amino acids. Deletions cut 1 base from V and 3 bases from J, with 14 bases between. Germline lookup yields CDR1 SGDLS and CDR2 YYNGEE.

This clone has only one observation. V usage is TRBV11-2 and J usage is TRBJ2-7, with a tentative D call TRBD2 (5 bases). The germline CDR1 and CDR2 sequences are SGHAT and FQNNGV. The V end lost 1 base, the J end lost 5 bases, and 15 bases lay between the germline ends. This CDR3 comprises 15 residues. CDR3 in DNA: TGTGCCAGCAGCTTAGTAACATACAGAGGGAACGAGCAGTACTTC. Translated, it gives CASSLVTYRGNEQYF.

The chain links TRBV5-1 to TRBJ2-7; D might be TRBD2 (5 bases). Germline V gene sequence: CDR1 SGHRS, CDR2 YFSETQ. V lost 3 bases and J 6 bases, leaving 19 bases between the germline ends. The CDR3 is made up of 15 amino acids. CDR3 region: CASSWEPGPSREQYF. The CDR3 DNA sequence: TGCGCCAGCAGCTGGGAGCCGGGTCCGTCGCGCGAGCAGTACTTC.

This clone was seen a few times. The rearrangement uses TRBV7-3 and TRBJ1-1, with D unresolved. The CDR3 is made up of 14 amino acids. The germline V gene has CDR1 SGHTA and CDR2 FQGTGA. V lost 4 bases and J lost 1, with 10 bases in between. Here the CDR3 DNA reads TGTGCCAGCAGCTCCGGGTTATCGAACACTGAAGCTTTCTTT. This codes for CASSSGLSNTEAFF. The complete variable domain, with remaining parts taken from reference TRBV7-3 and TRBJ1-1, reads GAGVSQTPSNKVTEKGKYVELRCDPISGHTALYWYRQSLGQGPEFLIYFQGTGAADDSGLPNDRFFAVRPEGSVSTLKIQRTERGDSAVYLCASSSGLSNTEAFFGQGTRLTVV.

The chain joins TRBV9 to TRBJ2-2, with 9 bases matching TRBD1. The CDR3 runs to 16 residues. V shed 2 bases and J 1 base; nucleotides not matched to a gene: 3. CDR1 and CDR2 (germline): SGDLS, YYNGEE. DNA of the CDR3: TGTGCCAGCAGCGTCGCGGGACAGGGGAACACCGGGGAGCTGTTTTTT. Amino acids: CASSVAGQGNTGELFF. The full variable domain, rest sourced from reference TRBV9 and TRBJ2-2, is DSGVTQTPKHLITATGQRVTLRCSPRSGDLSVYWYQQSLDQGLQFLIQYYNGEERAKGNILERFSAQQFPDLHSELNLSSLELGDSALYFCASSVAGQGNTGELFFGEGSRLTVL.

The gene calls are TRBV18 and TRBJ2-2; TRBD1 aligns across 9 bases. The trim removed 6 bases at V and 4 bases at J, leaving 6 bases unmatched. This CDR3 contains 15 residues. Germline V gene data show CDR1 as KGHSH and CDR2 as LQKENI. The DNA for the CDR3 is TGTGCCAGCTCGAGGACAGGGGATATCACCGGGGAGCTGTTTTTT. Its translation is CASSRTGDITGELFF.

This chain joins TRBV5-8 and TRBJ1-2; 7 bases match TRBD1. Germline CDR1 and CDR2: SGHTS and YDEGEE. Trimming removed 0 bases from V and 4 bases from J; junction bases left unmatched: 6. There are 15 residues in the CDR3. CDR3 coding DNA: TGTGCCAGCAGCTTGGGACAGGGCCCGCTCTATGGCTACACCTTC. This codes for CASSLGQGPLYGYTF.